Each of the 21 T cell receptor beta chains below was sequenced from the same sample in a study of cytomegalovirus exposure and HLA in healthy donors. The primer mix had 60 Vbeta and 13 Jbeta primers. Here immunoSEQ multiplex PCR was the method, and the copy in TCRdb shows in-frame clones only, minus some. The sample holds 150,000 to 200,000 clones, approximately 82% seen once. Sample: PBMCs. These receptor sequences come from a man aged 40-55 years in good health and CMV-seropositive.

This rearrangement joins TRBV28 to TRBJ2-5; the D gene is possibly TRBD1 (6 bases). The V and J ends lost 5 bases and 5 bases respectively, with 18 bases between them. This CDR3 region has 15 residues. CDR1 and CDR2 (germline): MDHEN, SYDVKM. The CDR3 loop is CASSPYTGTKETQYF. As DNA, the CDR3 is TGTGCCAGCAGTCCCTATACAGGGACCAAGGAGACCCAGTACTTC.

The chain couples TRBV27 to TRBJ1-1; D may be TRBD1 (5 bases). The CDR3 totals 14 residues. CDR1 and CDR2 from the germline V gene are MNHEY and SMNVEV (reference sequence). V was trimmed by 6 bases and J by 2 bases, leaving 13 bases between them. The CDR3 DNA follows: TGTGCCAGCAGCTTCAGGGTTAGAAACACTGAAGCTTTCTTT. Its protein product is CASSFRVRNTEAFF.

V usage is TRBV28 and J usage is TRBJ2-5; the D is unclear. Germline V gene data show CDR1 as MDHEN and CDR2 as SYDVKM. The CDR3 is 13 residues long. V was trimmed by 7 bases and J by 1 base, leaving 10 bases between them. The CDR3 here is CASIGPIQETQYF. CDR3 DNA: TGTGCCAGCATTGGGCCTATCCAAGAGACCCAGTACTTC.

The chain recombines TRBV28 with TRBJ1-2; 12 bases match TRBD1. There are 17 residues in the CDR3. CDR1 and CDR2 (germline): MDHEN, SYDVKM. The V and J ends lost 4 bases and 4 bases, in that order; junction bases with no gene match: 10. The CDR3: CASSSSGTGGYGYGYTF. The CDR3 coding sequence is TGTGCCAGCAGTTCGTCCGGGACAGGGGGCTATGGCTATGGCTACACCTTC.

This chain joins TRBV28 and TRBJ2-5; the D is unclear. The last part of the DNA fits TRBJ2-7 better; the J call may be wrong. Germline V lookup: CDR1 MDHEN, CDR2 SYDVKM. The CDR3 has 15 amino acids. The CDR3 DNA reads as TGTGCCAGCAGTTCCGTAGGTCTGCAAGACTACGAGCAGTACTTC. Translating gives CASSSVGLQDYEQYF.

V usage is TRBV7-2 and J usage is TRBJ2-7; D uncertain. The CDR3 is 14 residues long. Germline V lookup: CDR1 SGHTA, CDR2 FQGNSA. V lost 3 bases and J 3 bases, leaving 12 bases between the germline ends. The CDR3 sequence is CASSFVRSLYEQYF. The CDR3, as DNA: TGTGCCAGCAGCTTTGTCCGCAGTCTCTACGAGCAGTACTTC.

Written as DNA, the CDR3 is TGTGCCAGCAGCAATATGGGGGGTTACGAGCAGTACTTC. Its protein product is CASSNMGGYEQYF. The rearrangement links TRBV7-9 to TRBJ2-7, with D perhaps TRBD2 (6 bases). The CDR3 covers 13 residues. The V end lost 5 bases, the J end lost 4 bases, and 12 bases lay between the germline ends. In germline, CDR1 is SEHNR, CDR2 FQNEAQ (reference sequence).

This sequence joins TRBV7-3 and TRBJ2-1; the match to TRBD2 covers 14 bases. Trimming cost V 5 bases and J 10 bases; bases outside gene matches: 13. Germline loops: CDR1 SGHTA, CDR2 FQGTGA. The CDR3 loop spans 17 amino acids. CDR3 coding DNA: TGTGCCAGCAGCACCTACCCGGGACTAGCGGGAGTAGGCGAGCAGTTCTTC. Translated: CASSTYPGLAGVGEQFF.

The chain employs TRBV18 and TRBJ2-1; TRBD1 matches at 7 bases. J gave up 4 bases and V 3 bases, and 6 bases lay outside the gene matches. The CDR3 has 15 amino acids. Germline-derived CDR1 and CDR2 are KGHSH and LQKENI. The DNA of the CDR3 is TGTGCCAGCTCACCTAGGACAGGAAAATACAATGAGCAGTTCTTC. This codes for CASSPRTGKYNEQFF.

This rearrangement joins TRBV27 to TRBJ2-1; D remains ambiguous. Per germline, CDR1 MNHEY and CDR2 SMNVEV (reference sequence). V gave up 5 bases and J gave up 6 bases, with 8 bases separating them. The CDR3 has 12 residues. The CDR3 DNA reads TGTGCCAGCAGTCCCTCCCCCAATGAGCAGTTCTTC. This codes for CASSPSPNEQFF.

The chain couples TRBV5-1 to TRBJ1-4; D not resolved. The germline CDR1 and CDR2 sequences are SGHRS and YFSETQ. With 8 bases removed from V and 2 bases from J, the gap between germline ends came to 7 bases. The CDR3 is 12 residues long. The CDR3 protein is CASSTTNEKLFF. CDR3 coding DNA: TGCGCCAGTTCAACTACTAATGAAAAACTGTTTTTT.

The chain links TRBV2 to TRBJ1-3; D is possibly TRBD1 (5 bases). The CDR3 is 15 amino acids. Germline V lookup: CDR1 SNHLY, CDR2 FYNNEI. V gave up 3 bases and J gave up 4 bases, with 13 bases separating them. The CDR3: CASSDLGEGGNTIYF. The CDR3 nucleotides read TGTGCCAGCAGTGATTTAGGGGAGGGCGGAAACACCATATATTTT.

The rearrangement joins TRBV5-4 to TRBJ2-1; 8 positions agree with TRBD2. Trimming cost V 5 bases and J 4 bases; bases outside gene matches: 17. CDR3 length: 18 residues. Germline CDR1 is SGHNT and CDR2 is YYREEE (reference sequence). The CDR3 here is CASSLGGLAGSGYNEQFF. CDR3 in DNA: TGTGCCAGCAGTCTGGGGGGGCTAGCGGGTTCCGGTTACAATGAGCAGTTCTTC.

The DNA of the CDR3 is TGTGCCAGCAGTGAATTAGGGGTGAACACTGAAGCTTTCTTT. As protein: CASSELGVNTEAFF. The rearrangement links TRBV6-1 to TRBJ1-1; D may be TRBD1 (5 bases). V dropped 2 bases and J dropped 0 bases, with 7 bases sitting between them. This CDR3 spans 14 amino acids. In germline, CDR1 is MNHNS, CDR2 SASEGT.

This chain connects TRBV19 to TRBJ1-5, with D possibly matching TRBD1 (5 bases). Trimming pared 5 bases from V and 2 bases from J, leaving 10 bases between. Looked up from germline, CDR1 is LNHDA and CDR2 is SQIVND (reference sequence). The CDR3 covers 14 residues. The CDR3 bases are TGTGCCAGTAGTTCCGGGGGTGGCAATCAGCCCCAGCATTTT. As protein: CASSSGGGNQPQHF.

V is TRBV27 and J is TRBJ1-2, with D possibly matching TRBD1 (5 bases). Germline V gene sequence: CDR1 MNHEY, CDR2 SMNVEV (reference sequence). The CDR3 runs to 15 residues. Trimming took 1 base from V and 4 from J, leaving 13 bases between them. The CDR3 reads CASSLYGGKGYGYTF. The CDR3 coding sequence is TGTGCCAGCAGTTTATACGGGGGTAAGGGCTATGGCTACACCTTC.

J is TRBJ1-1 and V is TRBV30; 7 bases line up with TRBD1. The CDR3 length is 15 residues. J lost 3 bases, V lost 0 bases, and 7 bases had no gene match. Germline-derived CDR1 and CDR2 are GTSNPN and SVGIG (reference sequence). The CDR3, as DNA: TGTGCCTGGAGTGTATCCAGGGGGGCCTACACTGAAGCTTTCTTT. The encoded protein is CAWSVSRGAYTEAFF.

CDR3 in amino acids: CAISESEGRSPSYEQYF. The CDR3 DNA reads TGTGCCATCAGTGAGTCGGAGGGACGATCACCCTCCTACGAGCAGTACTTC. The chain carries TRBV10-3 and TRBJ2-7, with a weak D call TRBD2 (6 bases). The CDR3 is 17 residues long. Germline V gene data show CDR1 as ENHRY and CDR2 as SYGVKD. The V gene lost 0 bases and the J gene lost 0 bases, with 15 bases spanning the gap.

Comment on this clone: One junction end does not reproduce the germline sequence, and a read error may be involved. The rearrangement uses TRBV7-9 and TRBJ2-1, with TRBD1 matching over 7 bases. Germline CDR1 SEHNR, CDR2 FQNEAQ (reference sequence). The CDR3 is 14 residues long. CDR3 in DNA: TGTTCCAGCGCTTGGACAGGAGGTCTCGGTGAGCAGTTCTTC. As protein: CSSAWTGGLGEQFF.

V is TRBV6-5 and J is TRBJ2-2; the D gene is possibly TRBD2 (6 bases). This CDR3 contains 13 residues. V lost 4 bases, J lost 7 bases, and 10 bases lay in between. Germline V gives CDR1 MNHEY, CDR2 SVGAGI. The CDR3: CASSWRGGGELFF. In DNA, the CDR3 is TGTGCCAGCAGTTGGAGGGGTGGCGGGGAGCTGTTTTTT.

DNA for the CDR3: TGCGCCAGCAGCCCGGGACTAGCGGACGTAAATGAGCAGTTCTTC. Encoded protein: CASSPGLADVNEQFF. The chain is built from TRBV5-1 and TRBJ2-1, with TRBD2 identical over 11 bases. V lost 4 bases to trimming and J lost 7 bases; unmatched junction nucleotides: 7. The CDR3 has 15 residues. The germline V gene encodes CDR1 SGHRS and CDR2 YFSETQ.